Sequencing of this T cell receptor beta chain was carried out in a study of cytomegalovirus exposure and HLA in healthy donors. Study conclusions and caveats: Highly shared sequence variants in one cluster were likely a sequencing artifact. The authors confirmed in vitro that a few CMV-associated chains were specific for CMV antigens. TRBV6-2, TRBV6-3 and other indistinguishable V segments were excluded.

The CDR3 covers 17 residues. V gave up 6 bases and J gave up 5 bases; unmatched junction bases: 17. Germline values: CDR1 SGHRS, CDR2 YFSETQ. The PCR made use of 60 Vbeta and 13 Jbeta primers. The method was immunoSEQ multiplex PCR; TCRdb's version includes in-frame clones alone and lacks a portion of them. The profile shows 150,000 to 200,000 clones, 80% to 85% of them singletons. This clone has just a few counts. The antigen remains unidentified. The clonotype was recovered from a woman in her 30s in good health and CMV-seronegative. This rearrangement joins TRBV5-1 to TRBJ1-2; 9 bases align to TRBD1. The source material was PBMCs. CDR3 nucleotides: TGCGCCAGCAAACCGCGGACAGGGGACGCGGTAGAATATGGCTACACCTTC. It specifies CASKPRTGDAVEYGYTF.